A selection of T cell receptor beta chains follows, all from one sample in a study of blood T cells in healthy people across ages. TCRdb reprocessed the 5' RACE reads via MiXCR and lists one record per CDR3 protein. The sample holds about 400,000 distinct CDR3 sequences, roughly half seen once. The specimen was blood. These receptors were collected from a man in his sixties in good health. Both conserved end residues are part of each CDR3. D genes are given only for firm matches. Clone sizes are given selectively: once, few, many, or a class where the clone is expanded.

j_gene | v_gene | abundance | d_gene | CDR3aa | CDR3nt
TRBJ2-1 | TRBV7-6 | NA | NA | CASSSPTRGYNEQFF | TGTGCCAGCAGCTCTCCGACTAGAGGATACAATGAGCAGTTCTTC
TRBJ2-3 | TRBV7-2 | few | TRBD2 | CASSLMGGSTDTQYF | TGTGCCAGCAGCTTAATGGGGGGGAGCACAGATACGCAGTATTTT
TRBJ2-5 | TRBV7-9 | few | TRBD1 | CASSFVTGMETQYF | TGTGCCAGCAGCTTTGTGACAGGGATGGAGACCCAGTACTTC
TRBJ2-3 | TRBV27 | few | TRBD2 | CASSGRLAGTDTQYF | TGTGCCAGCAGTGGAAGACTAGCGGGGACAGATACGCAGTATTTT
TRBJ2-7 | TRBV5-1 | NA | TRBD1 | CASSPGTGPFDEQYF | TGCGCCAGCAGCCCCGGGACAGGGCCCTTCGATGAGCAGTACTTC
TRBJ1-6 | TRBV20-1 | NA | NA | CSARVRSNGRGGNSPLHF | TGCAGTGCTAGAGTCCGATCCAACGGACGGGGGGGAAATTCACCCCTCCACTTT
TRBJ1-6 | TRBV4-3 | NA | TRBD1 | CASSQMVQGAYSPLHF | TGCGCCAGCAGCCAAATGGTACAGGGGGCGTATTCACCCCTCCACTTT
TRBJ2-3 | TRBV29-1 | few | NA | CSVPSGYTDTQYF | TGCAGCGTCCCCTCTGGTTACACAGATACGCAGTATTTT
TRBJ1-6 | TRBV7-9 | many | NA | CASSSHLIEDSNSPLHF | TGTGCCAGCAGCTCCCATTTAATTGAGGACAGCAATTCACCCCTCCACTTT
TRBJ2-1 | TRBV29-1 | NA | NA | CSVIMGENSYNEQFF | TGCAGCGTTATAATGGGCGAGAACTCCTACAATGAGCAGTTCTTC
TRBJ2-3 | TRBV20-1 | NA | TRBD2 | CSARLDWTRSTDTQYF | TGCAGTGCTAGATTGGATTGGACTAGGAGCACAGATACGCAGTATTTT
TRBJ2-1 | TRBV11-1 | NA | NA | CASSFKGGRSYNEQFF | TGTGCCAGCAGTTTTAAGGGCGGACGCTCCTACAATGAGCAGTTCTTC
TRBJ2-1 | TRBV30 | NA | NA | CAREGAVEQFF | TGTGCCAGGGAGGGGGCGGTTGAGCAGTTCTTC
TRBJ1-5 | TRBV6-1 | NA | NA | CASSESGGRNQPQHF | TGTGCCAGCAGTGAAAGTGGAGGGCGCAATCAGCCCCAGCATTTT
TRBJ1-5 | TRBV20-1 | NA | NA | CSARKAGTTFLQPQHF | TGCAGTGCTAGAAAAGCAGGGACAACCTTCTTACAGCCCCAGCATTTT
TRBJ2-5 | TRBV5-5 | once | NA | CASSVGTVQETQYF | TGTGCCAGCAGCGTGGGGACGGTCCAAGAGACCCAGTACTTC
TRBJ2-7 | TRBV9 | NA | NA | CASSVEQHSYEQYF | TGTGCCAGCAGCGTGGAACAACACTCCTACGAGCAGTACTTC
TRBJ2-7 | TRBV7-2 | NA | TRBD1 | CASSLGDSYRYEQYF | TGTGCCAGCAGCTTAGGGGACAGCTACCGCTACGAGCAGTACTTC
TRBJ2-4 | TRBV4-3 | NA | NA | CASSQDVGGKNIQYF | TGCGCCAGCAGCCAAGATGTGGGGGGCAAAAACATTCAGTACTTC
TRBJ2-7 | TRBV4-3 | NA | TRBD2 | CASSRLAGSSYEQYF | TGCGCCAGCAGCCGTCTAGCGGGGAGCTCCTACGAGCAGTACTTC
TRBJ2-3 | TRBV6-5 | NA | NA | CASSIAASSTDTQYF | TGTGCCAGCAGTATAGCTGCGTCGAGCACAGATACGCAGTATTTT
TRBJ2-1 | TRBV7-9 | NA | NA | CAAGTRGANEQFF | TGTGCCGCCGGGACAAGGGGAGCCAATGAGCAGTTCTTC
TRBJ2-5 | TRBV13 | few | NA | CASSRRQGSGRKTQYF | TGTGCCAGCAGCCGCAGACAGGGGAGCGGGAGAAAGACCCAGTACTTC
TRBJ2-5 | TRBV5-1 | NA | NA | CASSQRARQETQYF | TGCGCCAGCAGCCAGAGAGCCCGACAAGAGACCCAGTACTTC
TRBJ2-1 | TRBV3-1 | NA | TRBD2 | CASSQRGTSGFYNEQFF | TGTGCCAGCAGCCAAAGGGGGACTAGCGGATTTTACAATGAGCAGTTCTTC
TRBJ2-1 | TRBV27 | NA | TRBD2 | CASSLWREEGEQFF | TGTGCCAGCAGTTTATGGCGGGAGGAAGGCGAGCAGTTCTTC
TRBJ2-5 | TRBV4-3 | NA | NA | CASSRSSGAGETQYF | TGCGCCAGCAGCCGGAGTAGCGGAGCAGGGGAGACCCAGTACTTC
TRBJ2-3 | TRBV7-9 | NA | NA | CASSMPGPNTDTQYF | TGTGCCAGCAGCATGCCGGGACCCAACACAGATACGCAGTATTTT
TRBJ2-7 | TRBV7-2 | NA | NA | CASSLEGRSINEQYF | TGTGCCAGCAGCTTAGAAGGTCGGTCCATTAACGAGCAGTACTTC
TRBJ1-4 | TRBV7-9 | NA | NA | CASSLAKGTGDEKLFF | TGTGCCAGCAGCTTAGCGAAGGGTACGGGAGATGAAAAACTGTTTTTT
TRBJ2-3 | TRBV24-1 | NA | NA | CATSDSGRGGTQYF | TGTGCCACCAGTGACTCGGGACGGGGAGGTACGCAGTATTTT
TRBJ1-6 | TRBV20-1 | NA | NA | CSASRNRDSPLHF | TGCAGTGCTAGTCGAAACAGGGATTCACCCCTCCACTTT
TRBJ2-1 | TRBV20-1 | many | NA | CSAWTTYNEQFF | TGCAGTGCGTGGACTACCTACAATGAGCAGTTCTTC
TRBJ1-2 | TRBV4-3 | many | NA | CASSQEPQQVGIYGYTF | TGCGCCAGCAGCCAAGAACCCCAACAGGTGGGGATCTATGGCTACACCTTC
TRBJ2-5 | TRBV20-1 | many | NA | CSASPGRGQETQYF | TGCAGTGCGAGCCCGGGACGGGGACAAGAGACCCAGTACTTC
TRBJ2-7 | TRBV6-6 | once | TRBD2 | CASSLLQGGPYEQYF | TGTGCCAGCAGTTTACTCCAGGGAGGGCCCTACGAGCAGTACTTC
TRBJ1-1 | TRBV29-1 | NA | NA | CSVEGVTEAFF | TGCAGCGTTGAAGGGGTCACTGAAGCTTTCTTT
TRBJ2-7 | TRBV12-3/TRBV12-4 | NA | TRBD2 | CANRLAGGNYNEQYF | TGTGCCAACAGGTTAGCGGGGGGAAACTACAATGAGCAGTACTTC
TRBJ1-1 | TRBV5-1 | few | NA | CASSPTGENTEAFF | TGCGCCAGCAGCCCTACAGGAGAGAACACTGAAGCTTTCTTT
TRBJ2-3 | TRBV9 | few | NA | CASSALLLASAQYF | TGTGCCAGCAGCGCCCTCCTCCTAGCGAGCGCGCAGTATTTT
TRBJ2-3 | TRBV30 | few | NA | CAWSVWGTDTQYF | TGTGCCTGGAGTGTATGGGGGACAGATACGCAGTATTTT
TRBJ2-5 | TRBV12-3/TRBV12-4 | NA | TRBD1 | CASSLGAGTGQETQYF | TGTGCCAGCAGTTTAGGGGCCGGGACAGGACAAGAGACCCAGTACTTC
TRBJ1-6 | TRBV6-6 | NA | TRBD1 | CVSGDREGNSPLHF | TGTGTCAGCGGCGACAGGGAGGGGAATTCACCCCTCCACTTT
TRBJ2-5 | TRBV20-1 | NA | NA | CSANAGSWEQYF | TGCAGTGCCAATGCCGGCAGCTGGGAGCAGTACTTC
TRBJ2-3 | TRBV30 | NA | NA | CAWSPSRVPTDTQYF | TGTGCCTGGAGTCCTTCACGGGTCCCCACAGATACGCAGTATTTT
TRBJ2-1 | TRBV20-1 | NA | NA | CSAALTVYNEQFF | TGCAGTGCTGCTCTTACAGTCTACAATGAGCAGTTCTTC
TRBJ1-1 | TRBV20-1 | NA | TRBD1 | CSARAGQVKYEAFF | TGCAGTGCTAGAGCGGGACAGGTGAAATATGAAGCTTTCTTT
TRBJ2-3 | TRBV27 | few | NA | CASRPGRTDTQYF | TGTGCCAGCAGGCCGGGCAGGACAGATACGCAGTATTTT
TRBJ2-5 | TRBV4-2 | NA | NA | CASSLKRGEETQYF | TGTGCCAGCAGCCTAAAGAGGGGAGAAGAGACCCAGTACTTC
TRBJ2-5 | TRBV29-1 | few | NA | CSAAGVLQETQYF | TGCAGCGCCGCTGGGGTACTACAAGAGACCCAGTACTTC
TRBJ2-1 | TRBV28 | NA | NA | CASSLFSGGASYNEQFF | TGTGCCAGCAGTTTATTTTCTGGAGGGGCCTCCTACAATGAGCAGTTCTTC
TRBJ1-2 | TRBV29-1 | NA | NA | CSVSDRGPYGYTF | TGCAGCGTTTCCGACAGAGGTCCCTATGGCTACACCTTC
TRBJ2-5 | TRBV20-1 | NA | TRBD1 | CSASRDRGQETQYF | TGCAGTGCTTCAAGGGACAGGGGTCAAGAGACCCAGTACTTC
TRBJ2-7 | TRBV7-9 | few | NA | CASRGGTEANEQYF | TGTGCCAGCAGGGGCGGGACGGAGGCTAACGAGCAGTACTTC
TRBJ2-6 | TRBV5-1 | once | NA | CASSLSPQGTLSGANVLTF | TGCGCCAGCAGCTTGTCCCCACAGGGTACCCTCTCTGGGGCCAACGTCCTGACTTTC